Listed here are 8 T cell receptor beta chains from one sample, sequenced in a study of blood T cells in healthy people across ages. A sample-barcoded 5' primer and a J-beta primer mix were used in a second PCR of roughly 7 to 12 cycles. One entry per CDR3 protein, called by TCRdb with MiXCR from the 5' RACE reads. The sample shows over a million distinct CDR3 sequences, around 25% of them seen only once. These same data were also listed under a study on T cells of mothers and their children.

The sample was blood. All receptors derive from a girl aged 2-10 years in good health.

CDR3 DNA sequence: TGTGCCACCAGCAGAGAATTTGGCTATGGCTACACCTTC. As protein: CATSREFGYGYTF. This chain joins TRBV15 and TRBJ1-2, with D unclear. Per germline, CDR1 LNHNV and CDR2 YYDKDF (reference sequence). V shed 0 bases and J shed 4 bases, with 6 bases lying between them. There are 13 residues in the CDR3.

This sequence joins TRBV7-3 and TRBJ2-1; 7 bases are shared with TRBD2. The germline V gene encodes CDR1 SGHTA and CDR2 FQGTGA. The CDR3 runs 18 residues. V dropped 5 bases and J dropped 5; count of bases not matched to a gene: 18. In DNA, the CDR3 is TGTGCCAGCAGCCTAGAGGCGTCTAGCGGTAAACCCCACAATGAGCAGTTCTTC. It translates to CASSLEASSGKPHNEQFF. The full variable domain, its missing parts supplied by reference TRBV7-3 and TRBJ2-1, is GAGVSQTPSNKVTEKGKYVELRCDPISGHTALYWYRQSLGQGPEFLIYFQGTGAADDSGLPNDRFFAVRPEGSVSTLKIQRTERGDSAVYLCASSLEASSGKPHNEQFFGPGTRLTVL.

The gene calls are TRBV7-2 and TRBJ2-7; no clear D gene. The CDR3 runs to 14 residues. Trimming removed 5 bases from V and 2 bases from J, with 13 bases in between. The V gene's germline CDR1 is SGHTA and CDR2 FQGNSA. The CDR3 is CASSLELGTYEQYF. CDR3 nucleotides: TGTGCCAGCAGCCTCGAGCTGGGAACCTACGAGCAGTACTTC.

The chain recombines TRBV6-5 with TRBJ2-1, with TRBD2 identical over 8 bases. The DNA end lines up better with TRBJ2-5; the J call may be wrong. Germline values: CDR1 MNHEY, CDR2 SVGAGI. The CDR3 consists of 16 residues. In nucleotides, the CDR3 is TGTGCCAGCAGTTACTGGGCGGGGGCGGGAGGACGATCCCAGTACTTC. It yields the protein CASSYWAGAGGRSQYF.

Here the CDR3 DNA reads TGCGCCAGCAGCTCTGACAGATACTACGAGCAGTACTTC. It yields the protein CASSSDRYYEQYF. V usage is TRBV5-1 and J usage is TRBJ2-5; weak D call: TRBD1 (5 bases). The J call is doubtful: the DNA matches TRBJ2-7 better. The germline gives CDR1 SGHRS, CDR2 YFSETQ. The CDR3 has 13 residues.

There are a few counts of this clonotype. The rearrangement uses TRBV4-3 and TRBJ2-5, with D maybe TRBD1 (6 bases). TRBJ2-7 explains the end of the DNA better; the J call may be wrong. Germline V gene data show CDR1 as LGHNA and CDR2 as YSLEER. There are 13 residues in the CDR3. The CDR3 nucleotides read TGCGCCAGCAGCACACAGGGAATGGGCGAGCAGTACTTC. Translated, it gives CASSTQGMGEQYF.

The CDR3 here is CASSSGQPGNEQFF. CDR3 nucleotides: TGTGCCAGCAGCTCGGGACAGCCGGGGAATGAGCAGTTCTTC. The V and J genes are TRBV12-3 or TRBV12-4 and TRBJ2-1, with TRBD1 identical over 7 bases. J lost 7 bases, V lost 6 bases, and 9 bases had no gene match. The CDR3 runs 14 residues.

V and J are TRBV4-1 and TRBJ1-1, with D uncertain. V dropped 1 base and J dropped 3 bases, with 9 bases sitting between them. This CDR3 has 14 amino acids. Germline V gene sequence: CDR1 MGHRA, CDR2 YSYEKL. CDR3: CASSQVGSDTEAFF. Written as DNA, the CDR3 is TGCGCCAGCAGCCAAGTGGGATCGGACACTGAAGCTTTCTTT.